This T cell receptor (beta chain) was obtained from a study of vaccination and CD4 T cells after COVID-19. The germline CDR1 and CDR2 sequences are DFQATT and SNEGSKA (reference sequence). With 3 bases clipped from V and 5 bases from J, the junction kept 11 bases outside the gene matches. This CDR3 has 15 residues. Cultured CD4+ T cell DNA underwent sequencing with the Oncomine TCR Beta short-read assay. A single record per CDR3 protein comes from TCRdb applying MiXCR to the PCR reads. This table holds about 25,000 distinct CDR3 sequences, 49% found once. The treatment here: roughly ten-day PBMC culture with coronavirus spike peptide pools or control peptides (ViraFEST assay). Expansion of antigen-specific T cells with peptide pools by ViraFEST preceded sequencing of TCRs. The sample holds one count of this clonotype. The target antigen is unknown.

The source is a human donor who had recovered from COVID-19. The chain recombines TRBV20-1 with TRBJ2-5, with 8 bases fitting TRBD2. The sample taken for sequencing was CD4+ T cells from blood, cultured in vitro. CDR3 DNA: TGCAGTGCTAGCCGGGCGGGGGGAGTTCGGGAGACCCAGTACTTC. It encodes CSASRAGGVRETQYF.